The 11 T cell receptor beta chains below were found in one sample sequenced in a study of T-cell reconstitution after alpha-beta-depleted transplantation in children. Preparation of the TCRbeta library was carried out with unique molecular identifiers. TCRdb redid the calling of the PCR reads with MiXCR, one entry per CDR3 protein. The sample consists of 400,000 to 450,000 distinct CDR3 sequences, roughly two fifths of them appearing once. The starting material was PBMCs, obtained before TCRalphabeta/CD19-depleted stem cell transplant. The source is a girl between 2 and 10 years old with aplastic anemia, due to receive a stem cell transplant.

This chain uses TRBV30 with TRBJ2-2; 10 bases agree with TRBD2. Germline V gene sequence: CDR1 GTSNPN, CDR2 SVGIG (reference sequence). This CDR3 is built from 17 residues. V lost 4 bases and J lost 4; bases outside the gene matches: 12. Here the CDR3 DNA reads TGTGCCTGGAATTCCGGTCGACTAGCGGGTCTCACCGGGGAGCTGTTTTTT. This encodes CAWNSGRLAGLTGELFF.

This sequence joins TRBV20-1 and TRBJ2-1; a possible D gene is TRBD1 (6 bases). The V gene lost 5 bases and the J gene lost 12 bases, with 20 bases spanning the gap. This CDR3 spans 13 amino acids. In germline, CDR1 is DFQATT, CDR2 SNEGSKA (reference sequence). The CDR3 loop reads CSAAVTGNQGQFF. The CDR3 DNA sequence: TGCAGTGCTGCAGTGACAGGCAACCAGGGGCAGTTCTTC.

The V and J genes are TRBV5-1 and TRBJ2-2; D is ambiguous. This CDR3 spans 15 amino acids. Germline lookup yields CDR1 SGHRS and CDR2 YFSETQ. Trimming took off 4 bases at V and 4 bases at J, with 14 bases between the two ends. In DNA, the CDR3 is TGCGCCAGCAGCCACCTACCGTCCAGCACCGGGGAGCTGTTTTTT. It is translated as CASSHLPSSTGELFF. The full variable domain, its missing parts supplied by reference TRBV5-1 and TRBJ2-2, is KAGVTQTPRYLIKTRGQQVTLSCSPISGHRSVSWYQQTPGQGLQFLFEYFSETQRNKGNFPGRFSGRQFSNSRSEMNVSTLELGDSALYLCASSHLPSSTGELFFGEGSRLTVL.

The CDR3 nucleotides are TGCAGCGGGGGGGACGGACCCTACGAGCAGTACTTC. Protein product: CSGGDGPYEQYF. The chain employs TRBV29-1 and TRBJ2-7; D possibly corresponds to TRBD2 (6 bases). Trimming pared 7 bases from V and 2 bases from J, leaving 12 bases between. Germline lookup yields CDR1 SQVTM and CDR2 ANQGSEA. CDR3 length equals 12 residues.

V is TRBV4-1 and J is TRBJ2-3; 9 bases fit TRBD2. Germline lookup yields CDR1 MGHRA and CDR2 YSYEKL. Trimming took 6 bases from V and 2 from J; bases not matched to a gene: 6. This CDR3 has 15 residues. CDR3 DNA: TGCGCCAGCAGTCGCGCGGGAGGGCCCACAGATACGCAGTATTTT. It translates to CASSRAGGPTDTQYF.

The chain joins TRBV20-1 to TRBJ2-5, with 9 bases identical to TRBD2. Losses at the gene ends were 6 bases for V and 0 bases for J; bases not matched to a gene: 14. Germline V gene data show CDR1 as DFQATT and CDR2 as SNEGSKA (reference sequence). The CDR3 contains 17 residues. CDR3 residues: CSAQPGLARGDQETQYF. As DNA, the CDR3 is TGCAGTGCCCAACCGGGACTAGCAAGAGGGGACCAAGAGACCCAGTACTTC.

This clonotype came up many times. The chain is built from TRBV5-1 and TRBJ2-3; either TRBD1 or TRBD2 may fit D (5 bases each). V lost 7 bases to trimming and J lost 6 bases, with 18 bases between them. Per the germline V gene, CDR1 is SGHRS and CDR2 is YFSETQ. The CDR3 totals 14 residues. CDR3 region: CASAKGRAEDTQYF. The DNA for the CDR3 is TGCGCCAGCGCCAAGGGGCGGGCGGAGGATACGCAGTATTTT.

The V call is TRBV28, the J call TRBJ2-3; 10 bases are a match to TRBD1. J lost 4 bases, V lost 4 bases, and 8 bases had no gene match. Germline V gene data show CDR1 as MDHEN and CDR2 as SYDVKM. The CDR3 spans 16 residues. The CDR3 bases are TGTGCCAGCAGTTCCACGTGGGACAGGGGATCAGATACGCAGTATTTT. It encodes CASSSTWDRGSDTQYF.

Concerning this clonotype itself: One base away lies a much larger clone, so this may be a sequencing read error. The chain links TRBV20-1 to TRBJ2-1; D remains ambiguous. The germline V gene has CDR1 DFQATT and CDR2 SNEGSKA (reference sequence). The CDR3 runs 16 residues. The CDR3 protein is CSAPRVGLFTYIEQFF. The CDR3 DNA reads TGCAGTGCTCCCAGAGTAGGGTTATTTACCTACATTGAGCAGTTCTTC.

This clonotype was seen at least ten times. The V call is TRBV5-6, the J call TRBJ2-5; TRBD1 agrees at 9 bases. The CDR3 consists of 16 residues. CDR1 is SGHDT, CDR2 YYEEEE, per germline. The V gene end was trimmed by 4 bases and the J gene end by 2 bases; junction bases not matched to a gene: 9. The CDR3 nucleotides are TGTGCCAGCAGCATTGTGTGGGACAGGGAGCAAGAGACCCAGTACTTC. Its translation: CASSIVWDREQETQYF.

The chain couples TRBV25-1 to TRBJ2-7; 7 nucleotides agree with TRBD2. With 2 bases clipped from V and 5 bases from J, the junction kept 6 bases outside the gene matches. There are 14 residues in the CDR3. The germline CDR1 and CDR2 sequences are MGHDK and SYGVNS. CDR3 in amino acids: CASSEPGGSHEQYF. The CDR3 nucleotides read TGTGCCAGCAGTGAACCTGGCGGGAGCCACGAGCAGTACTTC.